A single count supports the clone carrying this TCR beta chain. Other DNA variants within this sample encode the same CDR3. Authors' processing steps: Amplifying reference gene primers gave estimates of nucleated cell counts. This table comes from immunoSEQ multiplex PCR, and its TCRdb copy is limited to in-frame clones, with some not included. The V and J calls and clone size come from that table; D and trimming were worked out from the DNA. The data show 150,000 to 200,000 clones, with roughly 79% seen just once and roughly 20% held by the top ten. The record originates from a study of blood T cell repertoires in COVID-19. Study information: Acute and convalescent COVID-19 samples came from the United States, Italy and Spain. PBMCs, B-cell-depleted T cells, or T cells were the source of the cDNA or gDNA that made up the material.

This TCR came from a woman aged 80 or over with acute or convalescent COVID-19. The sample comprised peripheral blood.

CDR3 bases: TGTGCCAGCTCACCAACAGGGGGGGATGGCTACACCTTC. Amino acid sequence: CASSPTGGDGYTF. This chain joins TRBV18 and TRBJ1-2; TRBD1 matches 8 bases. V was clipped by 2 bases and J by 6 bases; unmatched bases: 2. The CDR3 length is 13 residues. CDR1 KGHSH and CDR2 LQKENI come from the germline V gene.